The 24 T cell receptor beta chains in this list originate from one sample, sequenced in a study of shared clonotypes between healthy human individuals. Only in-frame clones appear in the TCRdb table, and some are missing; sequencing was by immunoSEQ multiplex PCR. The data show about 2 million clones, approximately 94% seen once. Naivety among CD8 cells was defined by CD45RO negativity and positive CCR7 selection, thereby excluding terminally differentiated effector memory CD45RA+ cells. The sequenced sample was naive CD8+ T cells sorted from blood. The receptor set was obtained from a young man in good health.

In regard to this clone: Within the sample, other DNA sequences also encode this same CDR3. The chain combines TRBV6-5 with TRBJ1-1; 7 positions match TRBD1. This CDR3 region has 14 residues. V dropped 6 bases and J dropped 1; count of bases not matched to a gene: 5. In germline, CDR1 is MNHEY, CDR2 SVGAGI. The CDR3 is CASSVGGENTEAFF. The CDR3 coding sequence is TGTGCCAGCAGCGTAGGGGGCGAGAACACTGAAGCTTTCTTT.

In this sample, this clone turned up once. The V gene is TRBV10-1, the J gene TRBJ2-1; perhaps TRBD2 as D (7 bases). Per the germline V gene, CDR1 is WNHNN and CDR2 is SYGVQD (reference sequence). The V end lost 4 bases, the J end lost 7 bases, and 17 bases lay between the germline ends. The CDR3 loop spans 15 amino acids. The CDR3 protein is CASSGYPGGPNEQFF. The CDR3 DNA reads as TGCGCCAGCAGTGGTTACCCCGGGGGGCCAAATGAGCAGTTCTTC.

CDR3 region: CASSIQGGGSYNEQFF. DNA of the CDR3: TGTGCCAGTAGTATTCAGGGGGGCGGCTCCTACAATGAGCAGTTCTTC. This chain joins TRBV19 and TRBJ2-1, with a possible D match to TRBD1 (7 bases). This CDR3 region has 16 residues. From germline, CDR1 is LNHDA and CDR2 SQIVND (reference sequence). V shed 3 bases and J shed 0 bases, with 12 bases lying between them.

Remarks on this clone: At one end, the junction sequence differs from germline, possibly due to a read error. The V and J genes are TRBV7-9 and TRBJ2-3; either TRBD1 or TRBD2 may fit D (6 bases each). The germline V gene encodes CDR1 SEHNR and CDR2 FQNEAQ (reference sequence). CDR3 length equals 17 residues. CDR3: CASSFRGGPFRTDTQYF. As DNA, the CDR3 is TGTGCCAGCAGCTTCCGTGGGGGGCCCTTCCGCACCGATACGCAGTATTTT. Together with reference TRBV7-9 and TRBJ2-3, the CDR3 gives the full variable domain: DTGVSQNPRHKITKRGQNVTFRCDPISEHNRLYWYRQTLGQGPEFLTYFQNEAQLEKSRLLSDRFSAERPKGSFSTLEIQRTEQGDSAMYLCASSFRGGPFRTDTQYFGPGTRLTVL.

The V call is TRBV6-6, the J call TRBJ2-1; 10 positions agree with TRBD1. Unmatched junction bases numbered 11, after V lost 7 bases and J lost 8 bases. The CDR3 consists of 15 residues. CDR1 and CDR2 (germline): MNHNY, SVGAGI (reference sequence). The CDR3 loop reads CASKPRDRGADEQFF. The CDR3 bases are TGTGCCAGCAAACCCCGGGACAGGGGTGCGGATGAGCAGTTCTTC.

Only a few counts were recorded for this clone. The chain links TRBV4-3 to TRBJ2-1, with D perhaps being TRBD1 or TRBD2 (6 bases each). Deletions cut 0 bases from V and 7 bases from J, with 16 bases between. CDR3 length: 16 amino acids. Germline CDR1 and CDR2: LGHNA and YSLEER. The CDR3 DNA reads as TGCGCCAGCAGCCAAGAGAGGGGGAGAGGGAGGAATGAGCAGTTCTTC. As protein: CASSQERGRGRNEQFF.

The rearrangement joins TRBV6-1 to TRBJ2-2, with a tentative D call TRBD2 (6 bases). There are 14 residues in the CDR3. The V and J ends lost 7 bases and 7 bases respectively, with 16 bases between them. Germline assignment: CDR1 MNHNS and CDR2 SASEGT. The chain's CDR3 is CASNPGTAHGELFF. The CDR3 bases are TGTGCCAGCAACCCCGGGACTGCCCACGGGGAGCTGTTTTTT.

As regards this clone: Because the CDR3's place on the DNA is in doubt, the DNA is left out and the CDR3 is given as listed by TCRdb. This chain uses TRBV7-9 with TRBJ1-2; TRBD1 is the table's D call and was not checked against the DNA. Germline V CDR1 and CDR2: SEHNR, FQNEAQ (reference sequence). The CDR3 has 12 amino acids, counting both end residues. The CDR3 region is CASSVGQGAATF.

The rearrangement joins TRBV7-9 to TRBJ1-5, with D maybe TRBD1 (5 bases). V was pared by 2 bases and J by 2 bases, with 10 bases between. Germline V gene sequence: CDR1 SEHNR, CDR2 FQNEAQ (reference sequence). The CDR3 runs 15 residues. In DNA form, the CDR3 reads TGTGCCAGCAGCTTAAAGGGGCTGGGCAATCAGCCCCAGCATTTT. It yields the protein CASSLKGLGNQPQHF.

As concerns this clone: Other DNA sequences within the sample encode an identical CDR3. The chain couples TRBV7-9 to TRBJ1-6; unclear D gene. V was clipped by 3 bases and J by 8 bases, with 5 bases between them. Germline loops: CDR1 SEHNR, CDR2 FQNEAQ (reference sequence). This CDR3 has 12 amino acids. The CDR3 coding sequence is TGTGCCAGCAGCTTGGGCGATTCACCCCTCCACTTT. Amino acid sequence: CASSLGDSPLHF.

This clone appeared once. The chain combines TRBV5-1 with TRBJ2-1, with D perhaps being TRBD1 or TRBD2 (5 bases each). CDR3 size: 15 residues. Deletions cut 7 bases from V and 1 base from J, with 15 bases between. The germline gives CDR1 SGHRS, CDR2 YFSETQ. The CDR3 region is CASPQGESSYNEQFF. The CDR3 DNA reads as TGCGCCAGCCCACAAGGGGAGAGTTCCTACAATGAGCAGTTCTTC.

The rearrangement uses TRBV2 and TRBJ2-1; TRBD2 matches 7 bases. Germline V gene sequence: CDR1 SNHLY, CDR2 FYNNEI. V gave up 8 bases and J gave up 8 bases; unmatched junction bases: 3. The CDR3 consists of 11 residues. The CDR3 loop reads CASRGDHEQFF. CDR3 nucleotides: TGTGCCAGCCGGGGGGACCATGAGCAGTTCTTC.

The rearrangement uses TRBV9 and TRBJ1-2, with a weak D call TRBD1 (6 bases). CDR3 size: 13 residues. The germline gives CDR1 SGDLS, CDR2 YYNGEE. V dropped 1 base and J dropped 8 bases, with 12 bases sitting between them. Here the CDR3 DNA reads TGTGCCAGCAGCGTACAGGGGACCTACGGCTACACCTTC. This encodes CASSVQGTYGYTF.

This rearrangement joins TRBV19 to TRBJ1-4; D possibly corresponds to TRBD1 (5 bases). This CDR3 has 15 residues. Germline V gives CDR1 LNHDA, CDR2 SQIVND (reference sequence). Trimming removed 4 bases from V and 3 bases from J, with 12 bases in between. The CDR3: CASSTYRRANEKLFF. The CDR3 region has the DNA TGTGCCAGTAGTACGTACAGGCGCGCTAATGAAAAACTGTTTTTT.

This chain connects TRBV28 to TRBJ1-3, with 8 bases matching TRBD1. V dropped 4 bases and J dropped 0; count of bases not matched to a gene: 14. From germline, CDR1 is MDHEN and CDR2 SYDVKM. The CDR3 spans 19 residues. The CDR3 is CASSSMGWTGQTSGNTIYF. As DNA, the CDR3 is TGTGCCAGCAGTTCTATGGGGTGGACAGGGCAAACCTCTGGAAACACCATATATTTT.

The J gene is TRBJ1-5, the V gene TRBV6-5, with D unresolved. The V end was cut by 6 bases, the J end by 0 bases, with 12 bases between. The CDR3 is 15 residues long. Per germline, CDR1 MNHEY and CDR2 SVGAGI. The CDR3 reads CASSLSSYSNQPQHF. For the CDR3, the DNA is TGTGCCAGCAGCCTCTCCAGCTATAGCAATCAGCCCCAGCATTTT.

V is TRBV5-1 and J is TRBJ1-6, with unresolved D. Germline CDR1 SGHRS, CDR2 YFSETQ. Trimming took off 0 bases at V and 10 bases at J, with 8 bases between the two ends. The CDR3 consists of 13 residues. Written as DNA, the CDR3 is TGCGCCAGCAGCTTGGATCCTCTATCACCCCTCCACTTT. Translated, it gives CASSLDPLSPLHF.

Note on this clone: Within the sample, other DNA sequences also encode this same CDR3. The chain combines TRBV5-8 with TRBJ2-7; perhaps D is TRBD1 or TRBD2 (5 bases each). Trimming shortened V by 4 bases and J by 5 bases, and 16 bases separated the two germline ends. The CDR3 runs 14 residues. Germline loops: CDR1 SGHTS, CDR2 YDEGEE. Here the CDR3 reads CASSPGQGVDEQYF. As DNA, the CDR3 is TGTGCCAGCAGCCCGGGGCAGGGCGTTGACGAGCAGTACTTC. Full variable domain (missing parts from reference TRBV5-8 and TRBJ2-7): EAGVTQSPTHLIKTRGQQATLRCSPISGHTSVYWYQQALGLGLQFLLWYDEGEERNRGNFPPRFSGRQFPNYSSELNVNALELEDSALYLCASSPGQGVDEQYFGPGTRLTVT.

The chain is built from TRBV30 and TRBJ2-2; D tentatively fits TRBD1 or TRBD2 (5 bases each). The CDR3 is made up of 13 amino acids. The V end was cut by 2 bases, the J end by 9 bases, with 13 bases between. Germline V lookup: CDR1 GTSNPN, CDR2 SVGIG (reference sequence). CDR3 sequence reads: CAWSITGTRELFF. CDR3 nucleotide sequence: TGTGCCTGGAGTATTACCGGGACCCGGGAGCTGTTTTTT.

V and J are TRBV6-4 and TRBJ2-1; TRBD2 aligns across 7 bases. The CDR3 consists of 15 residues. V gave up 3 bases and J gave up 6 bases; unmatched junction bases: 8. CDR1 is MRHNA and CDR2 is SNTAGT in the germline V gene. CDR3 sequence reads: CASSDGLVAPNEQFF. In DNA, the CDR3 is TGTGCCAGCAGTGATGGACTAGTAGCCCCCAATGAGCAGTTCTTC.

This clone was seen a handful of times. The chain employs TRBV4-1 and TRBJ1-6; 8 positions agree with TRBD1. The CDR3 covers 16 residues. Germline V gives CDR1 MGHRA, CDR2 YSYEKL. V was clipped by 3 bases and J by 7 bases; unmatched bases: 8. The CDR3 here is CASSHEEDRVNSPLHF. DNA for the CDR3: TGCGCCAGCAGCCATGAGGAGGACAGGGTGAATTCACCCCTCCACTTT.

This chain uses TRBV6-5 with TRBJ1-1; D uncertain. Trimming stripped 4 bases from V and 3 bases from J, with 9 bases between. This CDR3 comprises 13 residues. Per the germline V gene, CDR1 is MNHEY and CDR2 is SVGAGI. CDR3: CASSWNLDTEAFF. CDR3 nucleotides: TGTGCCAGCAGTTGGAACCTAGACACTGAAGCTTTCTTT.

V usage is TRBV4-1 and J usage is TRBJ1-2; tentative D call: TRBD1 (6 bases). The germline V gene encodes CDR1 MGHRA and CDR2 YSYEKL. The CDR3 covers 14 residues. Trimming took off 1 base at V and 7 bases at J, with 13 bases between the two ends. The CDR3, as DNA: TGCGCCAGCAGCCAAGCCCACAGGGCTGGTGGCTACACCTTC. Amino acid sequence: CASSQAHRAGGYTF.

This clone came up once. The rearrangement uses TRBV28 and TRBJ1-6; the D gene is possibly TRBD1 (6 bases). Germline-derived CDR1 and CDR2 are MDHEN and SYDVKM. The CDR3 extends over 14 amino acids. V was trimmed by 4 bases and J by 11 bases, leaving 15 bases between them. CDR3 sequence: CASSYLTGLTPLHF. CDR3 nucleotide sequence: TGTGCCAGCAGTTATTTGACAGGCCTGACACCCCTCCACTTT.